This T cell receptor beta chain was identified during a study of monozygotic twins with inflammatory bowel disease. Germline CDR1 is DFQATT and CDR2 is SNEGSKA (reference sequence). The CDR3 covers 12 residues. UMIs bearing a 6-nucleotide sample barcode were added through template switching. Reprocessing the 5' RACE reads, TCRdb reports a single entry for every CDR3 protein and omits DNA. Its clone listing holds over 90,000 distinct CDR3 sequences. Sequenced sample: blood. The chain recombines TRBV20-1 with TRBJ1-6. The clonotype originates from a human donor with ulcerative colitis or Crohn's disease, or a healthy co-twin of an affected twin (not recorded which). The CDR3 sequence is CSGLTTTGTLHF.